This TCR beta chain was retrieved from a study of shared clonotypes between healthy human individuals. Study overall: Ranging from 18 to 49 in age, donors were a couple of women and a few men. The study's findings and limits: Larger richness was generally estimated for naive than memory subsets.

Original analysis: Junction-only immunoSEQ sequences carried no quality scores, so filtering differed. Assay: immunoSEQ multiplex PCR; the TCRdb copy retains only in-frame clones and omits some. V and J calls and clone size are those listed in that table; D and trimming were worked out from the DNA. The data show over 850,000 clones, around 78% seen once. The split of CD4+ cells yielded CD45RA+ naive and CD45RA-negative memory subsets. Germline CDR1 and CDR2: SEHNR and FQNEAQ (reference sequence). The V gene lost 1 base and the J gene lost 3 bases, with 10 bases spanning the gap. The CDR3 covers 15 residues. To note about this clone: Its target is not known.

The TCR originated in a man aged 18 to 29 in good health. Some clones in this sample may be carry-over from other donors' samples. The gene calls are TRBV7-9 and TRBJ1-3; a weak D match, TRBD1 (5 bases). Material for sequencing was memory CD4+ T cells from PBMCs. Subset defined: CD45RA-negative fraction. Here the CDR3 reads CASSLGGAGGNTIYF. CDR3 nucleotides: TGTGCCAGCAGCTTAGGAGGGGCCGGTGGAAACACCATATATTTT.